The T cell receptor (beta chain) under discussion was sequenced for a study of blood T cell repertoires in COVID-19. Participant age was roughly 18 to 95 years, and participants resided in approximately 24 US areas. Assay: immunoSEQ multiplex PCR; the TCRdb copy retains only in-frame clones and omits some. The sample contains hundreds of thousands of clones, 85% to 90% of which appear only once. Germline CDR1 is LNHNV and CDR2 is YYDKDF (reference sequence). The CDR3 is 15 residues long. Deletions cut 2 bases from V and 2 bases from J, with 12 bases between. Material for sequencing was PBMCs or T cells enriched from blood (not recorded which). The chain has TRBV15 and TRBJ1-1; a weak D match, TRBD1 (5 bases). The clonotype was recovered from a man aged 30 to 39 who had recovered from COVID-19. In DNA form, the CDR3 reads TGTGCCACCAGCAGAAAGGGGTTGGGAAACACTGAAGCTTTCTTT. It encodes CATSRKGLGNTEAFF.